This T cell receptor (beta chain) was documented in a study of control samples from healthy donors and cancer patients. Measured with immunoSEQ multiplex PCR; TCRdb has only the in-frame clones, and not every one. The profile shows 120,000 or so clones, approximately 90% of them singletons. The CDR3 spans 15 residues. Trimming removed 0 bases at V and 2 bases at J, with 11 bases between. The germline gives CDR1 SGDLS, CDR2 YYNGEE. Sequenced input: PBMCs. The chain is built from TRBV9 and TRBJ1-1; D is undetermined. The receptor comes from a woman aged 60 to 75 with lung cancer. CDR3 sequence (DNA): TGTGCCAGCAGCGTAGCTGGATGGCTAAACACTGAAGCTTTCTTT. Residues: CASSVAGWLNTEAFF.